These T cell receptor beta chains were read from a single sample in a study of T-cell memory formation after mild COVID-19. Using its own MiXCR run on the 5' RACE reads, TCRdb lists one record per CDR3 protein. The table includes 110,000 or so distinct CDR3 sequences, around a fifth detected once. Input material: PBMCs or a T cell subset sorted from them (not recorded which). Receptors were obtained from a young man who had mild COVID-19 (a few samples of this study predate the infection). Cell type and time point are not known. The CDR3 runs from the conserved cysteine through the conserved F or W. A D gene is named only where the DNA matches it firmly. Only some rows state a clone size, as once, few, many or a class for expanded clones.

v_call	cdr3_length	d_call	j_call	clone_size	cdr3_nt	cdr3_aa
TRBV7-7	15	TRBD1	TRBJ2-1	-	TGTGCTAGCAGCTTAGGGGACAGGGGTTACAATGAGCAGTTCTTC	CASSLGDRGYNEQFF
TRBV6-5	15	TRBD2	TRBJ2-3	-	TGTGCCAGCAGTTACAATCCTAGCGGAGCAGATACGCAGTATTTT	CASSYNPSGADTQYF
TRBV7-2	14	-	TRBJ1-3	few	TGTGCCAGCAGCTACATGAGCTCTGGAAACACCATATATTTT	CASSYMSSGNTIYF
TRBV14	14	-	TRBJ1-2	-	TGTGCCAGCAGCCGAAAAGGGGGGATCTATGGCTACACCTTC	CASSRKGGIYGYTF
TRBV29-1	14	-	TRBJ2-2	-	TGCAGCGCCTACGGAGGGTCCAACACCGGGGAGCTGTTTTTT	CSAYGGSNTGELFF
TRBV12-3/TRBV12-4	13	-	TRBJ1-2	-	TGTGCCAGCGTCCTCAACAGGAGCAATGGCTACACCTTC	CASVLNRSNGYTF
TRBV15	15	-	TRBJ1-5	-	TGTGCCACCAGCGGGTTTCGGAGTAGCAATCAGCCCCAGCATTTT	CATSGFRSSNQPQHF
TRBV6-4	13	-	TRBJ1-5	-	TGTGCCAGCAGTGACTCTTCGGGGCAGCCCCAGCATTTT	CASSDSSGQPQHF
TRBV3-1	14	-	TRBJ1-5	few	TGTGCCAGCAGCCAAGGTCTGATGGGTCAGCCCCAGCATTTT	CASSQGLMGQPQHF
TRBV4-3	13	-	TRBJ2-7	-	TGCGCCAGCAGCCAAGATTTAGCTTACGAGCAGTACTTC	CASSQDLAYEQYF
TRBV5-1	14	-	TRBJ2-1	-	TGCGCCAGCAGCTTTCAGGAACCCTACAATGAGCAGTTCTTC	CASSFQEPYNEQFF
TRBV12-3/TRBV12-4	15	-	TRBJ1-1	-	TGTGCCAGCAGTTCGGTCTTCAGCCAGAACACTGAAGCTTTCTTT	CASSSVFSQNTEAFF
TRBV5-6	13	-	TRBJ2-7	-	TGTGCCAGCAGCTTGGGGGAAAACTACGAGCAGTACTTC	CASSLGENYEQYF